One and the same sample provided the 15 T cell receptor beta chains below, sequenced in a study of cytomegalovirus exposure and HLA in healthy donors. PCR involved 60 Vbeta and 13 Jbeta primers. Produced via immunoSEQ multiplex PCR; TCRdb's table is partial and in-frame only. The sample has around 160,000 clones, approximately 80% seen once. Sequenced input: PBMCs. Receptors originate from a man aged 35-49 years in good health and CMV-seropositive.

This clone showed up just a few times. In nucleotides, the CDR3 is TGCAGCGTTGAAGGGGCAGGGGGCGGCTACACCTTC. This sequence encodes CSVEGAGGGYTF. This sequence joins TRBV29-1 and TRBJ1-2; 8 nucleotides match TRBD1. The CDR3 extends over 12 amino acids. Germline CDR1 reads SQVTM; CDR2 reads ANQGSEA. Trimming removed 1 base from V and 8 bases from J; junction bases left unmatched: 3. Full variable domain (remainder filled in from reference TRBV29-1 and TRBJ1-2): SAVISQKPSRDICQRGTSLTIQCQVDSQVTMMFWYRQQPGQSLTLIATANQGSEATYESGFVIDKFPISRPNLTFSTLTVSNMSPEDSSIYLCSVEGAGGGYTFGSGTRLTVV.

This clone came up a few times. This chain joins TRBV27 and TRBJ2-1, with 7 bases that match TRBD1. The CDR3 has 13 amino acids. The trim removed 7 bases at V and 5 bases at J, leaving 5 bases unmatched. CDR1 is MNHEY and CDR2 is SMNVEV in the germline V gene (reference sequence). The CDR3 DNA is TGTGCCAGCATAAGGCAGGGGGACAATGAGCAGTTCTTC. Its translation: CASIRQGDNEQFF.

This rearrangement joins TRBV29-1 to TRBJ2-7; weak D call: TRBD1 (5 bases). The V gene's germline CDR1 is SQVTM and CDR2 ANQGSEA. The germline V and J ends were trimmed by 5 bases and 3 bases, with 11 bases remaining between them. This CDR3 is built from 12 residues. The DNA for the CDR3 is TGCAGCGTTTATGCAGGGTACTACGAGCAGTACTTC. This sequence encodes CSVYAGYYEQYF.

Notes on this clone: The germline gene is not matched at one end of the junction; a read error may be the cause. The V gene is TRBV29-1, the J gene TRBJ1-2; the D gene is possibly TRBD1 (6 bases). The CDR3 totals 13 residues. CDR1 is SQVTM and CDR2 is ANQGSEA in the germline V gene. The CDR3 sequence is CSVVPTGDYGYTF. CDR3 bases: TGTAGCGTTGTACCGACAGGAGACTATGGCTACACCTTC.

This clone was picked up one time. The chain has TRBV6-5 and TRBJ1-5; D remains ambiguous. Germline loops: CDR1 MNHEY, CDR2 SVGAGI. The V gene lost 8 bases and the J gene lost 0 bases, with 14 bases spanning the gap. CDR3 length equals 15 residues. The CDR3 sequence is CASREAGLSNQPQHF. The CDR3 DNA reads TGTGCCAGCCGGGAGGCTGGGCTTAGCAATCAGCCCCAGCATTTT.

The CDR3 region has the DNA TGTGCCAGCAGCCGACAGGGTGGGATGTCCTACGAGCAGTACTTC. It specifies CASSRQGGMSYEQYF. This chain joins TRBV11-1 and TRBJ2-7, with 7 bases lining up with TRBD1. Germline trimming cut 5 bases from V and 1 base from J; bases unmatched to any gene: 8. This CDR3 region has 15 residues. In germline, CDR1 is SGHAT, CDR2 FQDESV (reference sequence).

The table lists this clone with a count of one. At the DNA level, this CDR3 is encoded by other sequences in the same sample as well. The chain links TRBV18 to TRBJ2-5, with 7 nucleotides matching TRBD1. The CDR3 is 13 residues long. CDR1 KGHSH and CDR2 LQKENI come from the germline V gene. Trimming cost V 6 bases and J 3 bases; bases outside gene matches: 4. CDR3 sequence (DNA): TGTGCCAGCTCGCCGACAGGGAAAGAGACCCAGTACTTC. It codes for CASSPTGKETQYF.

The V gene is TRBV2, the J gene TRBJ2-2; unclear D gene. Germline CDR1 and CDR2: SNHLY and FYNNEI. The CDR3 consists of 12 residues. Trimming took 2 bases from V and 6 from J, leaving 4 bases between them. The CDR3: CASSEQAGELFF. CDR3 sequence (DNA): TGTGCCAGCAGTGAACAGGCCGGGGAGCTGTTTTTT.

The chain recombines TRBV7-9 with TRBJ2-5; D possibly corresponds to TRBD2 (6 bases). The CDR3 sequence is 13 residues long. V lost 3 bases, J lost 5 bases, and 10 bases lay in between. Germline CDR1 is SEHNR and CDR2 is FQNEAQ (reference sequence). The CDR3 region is CASSLTAGETQYF. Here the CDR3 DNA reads TGTGCCAGCAGCTTGACCGCGGGGGAGACCCAGTACTTC.

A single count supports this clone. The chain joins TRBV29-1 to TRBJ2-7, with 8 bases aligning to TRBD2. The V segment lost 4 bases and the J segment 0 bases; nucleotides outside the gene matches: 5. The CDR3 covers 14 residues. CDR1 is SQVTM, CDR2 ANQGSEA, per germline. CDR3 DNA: TGCAGCGTTGGGGATAGCGGGACCTCCTACGAGCAGTACTTC. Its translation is CSVGDSGTSYEQYF.

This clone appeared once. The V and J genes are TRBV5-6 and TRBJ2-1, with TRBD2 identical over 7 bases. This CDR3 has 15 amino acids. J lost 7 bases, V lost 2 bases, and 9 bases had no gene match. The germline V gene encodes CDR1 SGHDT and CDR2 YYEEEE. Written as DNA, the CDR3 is TGTGCCAGCAGCTTCGAACCGAGACTAGCAAATGAGCAGTTCTTC. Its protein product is CASSFEPRLANEQFF.

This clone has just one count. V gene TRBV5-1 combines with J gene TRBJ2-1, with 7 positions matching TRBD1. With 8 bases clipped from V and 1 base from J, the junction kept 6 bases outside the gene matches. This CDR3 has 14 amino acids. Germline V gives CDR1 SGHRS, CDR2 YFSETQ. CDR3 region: CASSDRASYNEQFF. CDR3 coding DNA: TGCGCCAGTAGCGACAGGGCATCCTACAATGAGCAGTTCTTC.

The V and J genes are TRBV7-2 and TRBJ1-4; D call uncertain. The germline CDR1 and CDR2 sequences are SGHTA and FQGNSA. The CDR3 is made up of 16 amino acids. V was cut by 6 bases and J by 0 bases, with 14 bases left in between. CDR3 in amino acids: CASRARALATNEKLFF. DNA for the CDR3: TGTGCCAGCAGGGCGAGGGCACTTGCAACTAATGAAAAACTGTTTTTT.

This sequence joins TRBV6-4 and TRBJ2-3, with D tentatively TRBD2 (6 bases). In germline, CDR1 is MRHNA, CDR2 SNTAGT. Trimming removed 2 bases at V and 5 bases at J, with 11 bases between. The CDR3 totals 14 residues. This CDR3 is CASSDRGRGDTQYF. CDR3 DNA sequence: TGTGCCAGCAGTGACCGAGGGCGGGGAGATACGCAGTATTTT.

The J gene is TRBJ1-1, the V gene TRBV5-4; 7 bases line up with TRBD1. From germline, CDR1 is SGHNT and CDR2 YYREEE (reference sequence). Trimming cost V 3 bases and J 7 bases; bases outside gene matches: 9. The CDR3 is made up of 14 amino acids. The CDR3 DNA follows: TGTGCCAGCAGCTCGACAGGGCGGGTTTATGAAGCTTTCTTT. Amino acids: CASSSTGRVYEAFF.